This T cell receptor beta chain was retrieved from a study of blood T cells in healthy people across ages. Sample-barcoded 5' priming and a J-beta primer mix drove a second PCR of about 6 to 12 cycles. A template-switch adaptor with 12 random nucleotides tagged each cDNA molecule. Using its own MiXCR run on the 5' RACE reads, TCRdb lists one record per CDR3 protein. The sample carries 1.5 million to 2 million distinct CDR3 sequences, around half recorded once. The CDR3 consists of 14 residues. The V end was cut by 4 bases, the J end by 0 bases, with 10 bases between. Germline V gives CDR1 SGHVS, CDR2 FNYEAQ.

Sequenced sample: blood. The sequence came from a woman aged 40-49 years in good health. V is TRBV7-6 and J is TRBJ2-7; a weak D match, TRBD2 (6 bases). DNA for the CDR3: TGTGCCAGCAGCTCGGAGGGTGCCTCCTACGAGCAGTACTTC. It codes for CASSSEGASYEQYF.